These 14 T cell receptor beta chains came from one sample sequenced in a study of cytomegalovirus exposure and HLA in healthy donors. Amplification used 60 Vbeta primers and 13 Jbeta primers. Sequencing was performed with immunoSEQ multiplex PCR; in TCRdb, only in-frame clones are kept and a portion is missing. Here the sample spans about 180,000 clones, just over 75% being singletons. The sample comprised PBMCs. These receptors were collected from a man younger than 30 in good health and CMV-seronegative.

This clone has just a few counts. The CDR3 region is CASSLFAGGNTIYF. For the CDR3, the DNA is TGTGCCAGCAGCTTATTCGCAGGTGGAAACACCATATATTTT. The V gene is TRBV13, the J gene TRBJ1-3; D gene uncertain. CDR1 and CDR2 (germline): PRHDT, FYEKMQ (reference sequence). The V gene lost 2 bases and the J gene lost 3 bases, with 8 bases spanning the gap. The CDR3 consists of 14 residues.

The V and J genes are TRBV14 and TRBJ2-3, with D uncertain. The CDR3 runs 15 residues. With 3 bases removed from V and 0 bases from J, the gap between germline ends came to 10 bases. Germline V gene data show CDR1 as SGHDN and CDR2 as FVKESK. CDR3 sequence reads: CASSHLLTSTDTQYF. CDR3 nucleotides: TGTGCCAGCAGCCATCTCTTAACTAGCACAGATACGCAGTATTTT.

The chain joins TRBV5-4 to TRBJ1-6; 10 bases map to TRBD1. The V gene end was trimmed by 6 bases and the J gene end by 1 base; junction bases not matched to a gene: 7. Germline loops: CDR1 SGHNT, CDR2 YYREEE (reference sequence). This CDR3 has 17 amino acids. The CDR3, as DNA: TGTGCCAGCACCAAATGGACAGGGGGATCCTATAATTCACCCCTCCACTTT. This gives the protein CASTKWTGGSYNSPLHF.

The rearrangement uses TRBV9 and TRBJ2-7; 8 bases line up with TRBD1. Germline V gene sequence: CDR1 SGDLS, CDR2 YYNGEE. This CDR3 has 15 residues. V shed 3 bases and J 0 bases; nucleotides not matched to a gene: 5. The DNA for the CDR3 is TGTGCCAGCAGCGCCGGGACAGGCAGCTCCTACGAGCAGTACTTC. It specifies CASSAGTGSSYEQYF.

This chain uses TRBV27 with TRBJ1-2, with 9 bases that match TRBD1. V lost 5 bases to trimming and J lost 6 bases; unmatched junction nucleotides: 13. Germline CDR1 and CDR2: MNHEY and SMNVEV (reference sequence). This CDR3 region has 16 residues. The CDR3, as DNA: TGTGCCAGCAGTGAGGGTCGACGGGACAGGGACGATGGCTACACCTTC. Protein product: CASSEGRRDRDDGYTF.

The rearrangement links TRBV9 to TRBJ1-2; D gene unclear. CDR1 is SGDLS, CDR2 YYNGEE, per germline. CDR3 length: 15 residues. Trimming removed 0 bases at V and 4 bases at J, with 13 bases between. The DNA for the CDR3 is TGTGCCAGCAGCGTAGGTCTCCAATCCGGCTATGGCTACACCTTC. Its translation is CASSVGLQSGYGYTF.

This rearrangement joins TRBV30 to TRBJ1-6, with 8 bases fitting TRBD1. The CDR3 is 15 residues long. Trimming removed 5 bases from V and 6 bases from J; junction bases left unmatched: 9. The germline V gene has CDR1 GTSNPN and CDR2 SVGIG (reference sequence). DNA for the CDR3: TGTGCCTGGTGTACCGGGACAGGACGTAATTCACCCCTCCACTTT. Its translation is CAWCTGTGRNSPLHF.

V is TRBV6-5 and J is TRBJ2-1, with D perhaps TRBD2 (5 bases). Germline V gene data show CDR1 as MNHEY and CDR2 as SVGAGI. V gave up 5 bases and J gave up 4 bases, with 6 bases separating them. This CDR3 contains 12 residues. CDR3 protein: CASSTGYNEQFF. The DNA for the CDR3 is TGTGCCAGCAGTACGGGGTACAATGAGCAGTTCTTC.

The chain links TRBV7-6 to TRBJ2-7; 8 positions agree with TRBD2. From germline, CDR1 is SGHVS and CDR2 FNYEAQ. The junction had 9 bases not matched to a gene; V was cut back by 2 bases and J by 3 bases. The CDR3 runs to 16 residues. CDR3 amino acids: CASSLTAGDPLYEQYF. The CDR3 DNA is TGTGCCAGCAGCTTAACAGCGGGGGACCCCCTCTACGAGCAGTACTTC.

The rearrangement uses TRBV19 and TRBJ1-2, with D perhaps matching TRBD1 (6 bases). Between the trimmed V and J ends, which lost 2 bases and 5 bases, there was a span of 18 bases. Germline lookup yields CDR1 LNHDA and CDR2 SQIVND (reference sequence). CDR3 size: 16 residues. In DNA, the CDR3 is TGTGCCAGTAGTATATACGGGACACCTACGGGGTATGGCTACACCTTC. It yields the protein CASSIYGTPTGYGYTF.

The V call is TRBV5-5, the J call TRBJ1-2, with no clear D. Germline lookup yields CDR1 SGHKS and CDR2 YYEKEE (reference sequence). This CDR3 is built from 13 residues. Trimming took 2 bases from V and 3 from J, leaving 8 bases between them. In nucleotides, the CDR3 is TGTGCCAGCAGCTTAGACACCTACTATGGCTACACCTTC. Translating gives CASSLDTYYGYTF.

The rearrangement uses TRBV5-4 and TRBJ1-1, with D possibly matching TRBD1 (5 bases). Germline assignment: CDR1 SGHNT and CDR2 YYREEE (reference sequence). V lost 2 bases to trimming and J lost 4 bases, with 18 bases between them. There are 16 residues in the CDR3. This chain's CDR3 is CASSFMIRDLGTEAFF. CDR3 DNA sequence: TGTGCCAGCAGCTTTATGATAAGGGACTTGGGCACTGAAGCTTTCTTT.

The genes are TRBV5-6 and TRBJ1-1; 7 nucleotides match TRBD1. The CDR3 runs 15 residues. V lost 3 bases and J lost 2; bases outside the gene matches: 7. The germline CDR1 and CDR2 sequences are SGHDT and YYEEEE. The CDR3 spells CASSWADRVNTEAFF. CDR3 bases: TGTGCCAGCAGCTGGGCCGACAGGGTCAACACTGAAGCTTTCTTT. The full variable domain, its missing parts supplied by reference TRBV5-6 and TRBJ1-1, is DAGVTQSPTHLIKTRGQQVTLRCSPKSGHDTVSWYQQALGQGPQFIFQYYEEEERQRGNFPDRFSGHQFPNYSSELNVNALLLGDSALYLCASSWADRVNTEAFFGQGTRLTVV.

The gene calls are TRBV19 and TRBJ1-1; 9 bases are shared with TRBD1. The CDR3 consists of 15 residues. With V trimmed by 6 bases and J by 3 bases, 8 bases remained unmatched. Germline values: CDR1 LNHDA, CDR2 SQIVND (reference sequence). The CDR3 loop reads CASRAFGQGYTEAFF. CDR3 coding DNA: TGTGCCAGTAGAGCCTTTGGACAGGGGTACACTGAAGCTTTCTTT.